The 18 T cell receptor beta chains in this list originate from one sample, sequenced in a study of T cell changes during pregnancy in multiple sclerosis. Data came from immunoSEQ multiplex PCR; TCRdb stores just in-frame clones and leaves some out. The data hold roughly 73,000 clones, with more than 80% observed a single time. Sequencing used peripheral blood, obtained in the second trimester of pregnancy. Receptors were obtained from a female donor in good health, enrolled as a control in a pregnancy study.

This clone has just one count. For the CDR3, the DNA is TGTGCCAGCAGTTCCCATATCCCGGGAAACAATGAGCAGTTCTTC. Translating it yields CASSSHIPGNNEQFF. The chain uses TRBV28 and TRBJ2-1, with D perhaps matching TRBD2 (5 bases). There are 15 residues in the CDR3. V lost 4 bases to trimming and J lost 5 bases, with 15 bases between them. Germline V gives CDR1 MDHEN, CDR2 SYDVKM.

This rearrangement joins TRBV7-2 to TRBJ1-5, with TRBD1 matching over 9 bases. The CDR3 loop spans 17 amino acids. Germline V CDR1 and CDR2: SGHTA, FQGNSA. With 3 bases clipped from V and 7 bases from J, the junction kept 13 bases outside the gene matches. The CDR3 is CASSFNGRTGVGQPQHF. The CDR3 coding sequence is TGTGCCAGCAGCTTCAACGGACGGACAGGGGTGGGCCAGCCCCAGCATTTT.

The V gene is TRBV15, the J gene TRBJ2-2; maybe TRBD1 (6 bases). Per the germline V gene, CDR1 is LNHNV and CDR2 is YYDKDF (reference sequence). Trimming cost V 3 bases and J 1 base, with 6 bases left between them. The CDR3 is 14 residues long. The CDR3 sequence is CATSRDRNTGELFF. DNA of the CDR3: TGTGCCACCAGCAGGGACAGGAACACCGGGGAGCTGTTTTTT.

This chain uses TRBV11-1 with TRBJ2-7; a possible D gene is TRBD1 (6 bases). Germline V lookup: CDR1 SGHAT, CDR2 FQDESV (reference sequence). The CDR3 is 13 amino acids. V was shortened by 1 base and J by 3 bases, with 7 bases between the two germline ends. The CDR3 nucleotides are TGTGCCAGCAGCTTAGGACAGGTCTACGAGCAGTACTTC. This gives the protein CASSLGQVYEQYF.

The gene calls are TRBV11-2 and TRBJ2-3, with a weak D call TRBD1 (6 bases). Germline values: CDR1 SGHAT, CDR2 FQNNGV. Trimming removed 3 bases at V and 0 bases at J, with 13 bases between. This CDR3 region has 16 residues. For the CDR3, the DNA is TGTGCCAGCAGCTTGAGGGGGTTCGCTAGCACAGATACGCAGTATTTT. Residues: CASSLRGFASTDTQYF.

A word on this clone: The junction and the germline gene differ at one end; a read error may be behind it. The chain joins TRBV7-7 to TRBJ2-5; D is ambiguous. The CDR3 totals 15 residues. CDR1 is SSHAT, CDR2 FNYEAQ, per germline (reference sequence). Written as DNA, the CDR3 is TGTGCTAGCAGCTTATTTTCAGGCCCGTCGGAGACCCAGTACTTC. This encodes CASSLFSGPSETQYF. The full variable domain, with the rest looked up from reference TRBV7-7 and TRBJ2-5, is GAGVSQSPRYKVTKRGQDVTLRCDPISSHATLYWYQQALGQGPEFLTYFNYEAQPDKSGLPSDRFSAERPEGSISTLTIQRTEQRDSAMYRCASSLFSGPSETQYFGPGTRLLVL.

This chain uses TRBV5-5 with TRBJ1-2; D not certain. The CDR3 extends over 15 amino acids. Per germline, CDR1 SGHKS and CDR2 YYEKEE (reference sequence). V was clipped by 0 bases and J by 2 bases, with 11 bases between them. The CDR3 sequence is CASSLDWQLNYGYTF. In nucleotides, the CDR3 is TGTGCCAGCAGCTTGGATTGGCAACTAAACTATGGCTACACCTTC.

This chain uses TRBV19 with TRBJ1-5; tentatively, D is TRBD1 (5 bases). Trimming removed 3 bases at V and 6 bases at J, with 15 bases between. CDR1 LNHDA and CDR2 SQIVND come from the germline V gene (reference sequence). This CDR3 is built from 15 residues. CDR3 bases: TGTGCCAGTAGTATGGGGCTCAGGGATCGTCAGCCCCAGCATTTT. As protein: CASSMGLRDRQPQHF.

The chain has TRBV7-2 and TRBJ2-3; D unclear. The CDR3 has 14 amino acids. The germline CDR1 and CDR2 sequences are SGHTA and FQGNSA. Trimming pared 5 bases from V and 6 bases from J, leaving 15 bases between. DNA for the CDR3: TGTGCCAGCAGCCTATCCTCTCGGGTTGATACGCAGTATTTT. Residues: CASSLSSRVDTQYF.

The chain is built from TRBV27 and TRBJ2-1; TRBD2 agrees at 12 bases. The germline V gene has CDR1 MNHEY and CDR2 SMNVEV (reference sequence). The length of the CDR3 is 14 residues. J lost 7 bases, V lost 6 bases, and 4 bases had no gene match. The CDR3 DNA reads TGTGCCAGCAGCCTTCTAGCGGGGGGGAATGAGCAGTTCTTC. Encoded protein: CASSLLAGGNEQFF.

This chain links TRBV6-6 with TRBJ2-7; a possible D gene is TRBD1 (5 bases). This CDR3 comprises 15 residues. Trimming took off 2 bases at V and 0 bases at J, with 11 bases between the two ends. The germline gives CDR1 MNHNY, CDR2 SVGAGI (reference sequence). The CDR3 DNA sequence: TGTGCCAGCAGTTACGGGCAGGGATTCTCCTACGAGCAGTACTTC. The encoded protein is CASSYGQGFSYEQYF.

This chain uses TRBV9 with TRBJ2-4; D possibly corresponds to TRBD1 (5 bases). The CDR3 has 14 amino acids. Looked up from germline, CDR1 is SGDLS and CDR2 is YYNGEE. Trimming took 4 bases from V and 6 from J, leaving 14 bases between them. Here the CDR3 DNA reads TGTGCCAGCAGCCCCACCTCAGGGTCAAACATTCAGTACTTC. This codes for CASSPTSGSNIQYF.

This clone was counted a single time. The chain carries TRBV4-2 and TRBJ1-1; D gene unclear. Per the germline V gene, CDR1 is LGHNA and CDR2 is YNFKEQ. V lost 6 bases and J 0 bases, leaving 11 bases between the germline ends. CDR3 length: 14 residues. Here the CDR3 DNA reads TGTGCCAGCAGTAGAGCATTAATGAACACTGAAGCTTTCTTT. Protein sequence: CASSRALMNTEAFF.

The genes are TRBV7-9 and TRBJ1-2; 7 bases are shared with TRBD1. Losses at the gene ends were 5 bases for V and 5 bases for J; bases not matched to a gene: 8. The CDR3 runs to 14 residues. CDR1 and CDR2 (germline): SEHNR, FQNEAQ (reference sequence). The CDR3 nucleotides read TGTGCCAGCAGCACCGGGACAGTTTCTTATGGCTACACCTTC. Translating gives CASSTGTVSYGYTF.

The rearrangement uses TRBV4-3 and TRBJ2-3; 7 bases map to TRBD1. This CDR3 is 13 amino acids long. Trimming at V came to 4 bases and at J to 6 bases, leaving 4 bases not matched to a gene. Germline V lookup: CDR1 LGHNA, CDR2 YSLEER. The CDR3 spells CASSRLQGDTQYF. CDR3 sequence (DNA): TGCGCCAGCAGCCGGCTACAGGGGGATACGCAGTATTTT.

The V gene is TRBV19, the J gene TRBJ1-2; D is possibly TRBD1 (5 bases). Germline V gives CDR1 LNHDA, CDR2 SQIVND (reference sequence). V was clipped by 7 bases and J by 7 bases, with 16 bases between them. The CDR3 runs to 13 residues. The CDR3, as DNA: TGTGCCAGTACGGGGACTTTGGGCGGTGGCTACACCTTC. It yields the protein CASTGTLGGGYTF.

This chain joins TRBV15 and TRBJ1-6, with a weak D call TRBD1 (5 bases). With 5 bases removed from V and 7 bases from J, the gap between germline ends came to 18 bases. This CDR3 region has 16 residues. Germline V lookup: CDR1 LNHNV, CDR2 YYDKDF (reference sequence). CDR3 nucleotide sequence: TGTGCCACCAGCCGGGGGGTGGAGCGCTCAAATTCACCCCTCCACTTT. Protein sequence: CATSRGVERSNSPLHF.

V usage is TRBV9 and J usage is TRBJ1-1; D is perhaps TRBD1 (5 bases). V was cut by 3 bases and J by 3 bases, with 9 bases left in between. This CDR3 has 13 amino acids. Looked up from germline, CDR1 is SGDLS and CDR2 is YYNGEE. The CDR3 sequence: CASSAAGDTEAFF. Here the CDR3 DNA reads TGTGCCAGCAGCGCCGCGGGGGACACTGAAGCTTTCTTT.